The 31 T cell receptor beta chains given below trace back to one sample, sequenced in a study of control samples from healthy donors and cancer patients. Sequenced by immunoSEQ multiplex PCR; TCRdb stores in-frame clones only, minus some. The sample shows 150,000 or so clones, about 91% of them seen only once. The sample comprised blood. The receptors were sampled from a woman between 25 and 40 years old in good health.

The rearrangement links TRBV7-8 to TRBJ1-6; D gene ambiguous. This CDR3 contains 13 residues. The germline V gene encodes CDR1 SGHVS and CDR2 FQNEAQ. Trimming shortened V by 1 base and J by 5 bases, and 3 bases separated the two germline ends. The CDR3 sequence is CASSLGNNSPLHF. The DNA of the CDR3 is TGTGCCAGCAGCTTAGGGAATAATTCACCCCTCCACTTT.

This rearrangement joins TRBV2 to TRBJ2-2, with 8 bases fitting TRBD2. Germline V CDR1 and CDR2: SNHLY, FYNNEI. The ends lost 6 bases at V and 7 bases at J; junction bases unmatched: 10. CDR3 length equals 15 residues. The CDR3 sequence: CASSQSRGGIGELFF. The CDR3 DNA follows: TGTGCCAGCAGCCAAAGCCGGGGGGGCATCGGGGAGCTGTTTTTT.

The V gene is TRBV5-4, the J gene TRBJ1-1; 8 bases are a match to TRBD1. Trimming took 1 base from V and 3 from J; bases not matched to a gene: 5. Germline V lookup: CDR1 SGHNT, CDR2 YYREEE (reference sequence). The CDR3 runs 15 residues. The CDR3 loop is CASSLQGARHTEAFF. For the CDR3, the DNA is TGTGCCAGCAGCTTGCAGGGGGCGAGGCACACTGAAGCTTTCTTT.

The chain uses TRBV4-1 and TRBJ1-3; D not certain. This CDR3 comprises 15 residues. Germline CDR1 is MGHRA and CDR2 is YSYEKL. V lost 0 bases to trimming and J lost 0 bases, with 6 bases between them. CDR3 nucleotide sequence: TGCGCCAGCAGCCAAGATATGAGCTCTGGAAACACCATATATTTT. Protein sequence: CASSQDMSSGNTIYF.

V usage is TRBV9 and J usage is TRBJ2-1; 11 nucleotides align to TRBD1. Trimming at V came to 3 bases and at J to 3 bases, leaving 8 bases not matched to a gene. Germline-derived CDR1 and CDR2 are SGDLS and YYNGEE. The CDR3 is 17 residues long. CDR3 sequence (DNA): TGTGCCAGCAGCGGCCCCCCCGGGACAGGGGGCTACAATGAGCAGTTCTTC. The encoded protein is CASSGPPGTGGYNEQFF.

The gene calls are TRBV19 and TRBJ2-3; 11 positions match TRBD1. Trimming at V came to 4 bases and at J to 6 bases, leaving 12 bases not matched to a gene. Germline CDR1 LNHDA, CDR2 SQIVND (reference sequence). The CDR3 totals 17 residues. The CDR3 loop reads CASSSRTGGSRLDTQYF. CDR3 nucleotides: TGTGCCAGTAGTAGCCGGACAGGGGGCTCGAGGTTGGATACGCAGTATTTT.

The rearrangement uses TRBV11-2 and TRBJ2-3, with 11 positions matching TRBD2. V trimming: 5 bases; J trimming: 2 bases; junction bases outside the gene matches: 12. The CDR3 totals 18 residues. Germline V gives CDR1 SGHAT, CDR2 FQNNGV. The CDR3 sequence: CASSPHTTSGSPTDTQYF. DNA of the CDR3: TGTGCCAGCAGCCCCCACACCACTAGCGGGAGCCCCACAGATACGCAGTATTTT.

The chain is built from TRBV5-1 and TRBJ2-7; D is tentatively TRBD1 or TRBD2 (6 bases each). Trimming removed 4 bases at V and 2 bases at J, with 10 bases between. The CDR3 loop spans 13 amino acids. The germline V gene encodes CDR1 SGHRS and CDR2 YFSETQ. CDR3 residues: CASSPGAPYEQYF. CDR3 coding DNA: TGCGCCAGCAGCCCGGGGGCTCCCTACGAGCAGTACTTC.

The chain joins TRBV13 to TRBJ2-7; D tentatively reads TRBD1 or TRBD2 (5 bases each). The CDR3 runs to 13 residues. Germline lookup yields CDR1 PRHDT and CDR2 FYEKMQ (reference sequence). Deletions cut 4 bases from V and 5 bases from J, with 12 bases between. The CDR3 DNA follows: TGTGCCAGCAGCTCTTGGGACGACAACGAGCAGTACGTC. Translated: CASSSWDDNEQYV.

The gene calls are TRBV6-5 and TRBJ2-1; 9 positions match TRBD1. Germline V gene data show CDR1 as MNHEY and CDR2 as SVGAGI. This CDR3 has 15 residues. The V and J ends lost 5 bases and 4 bases, in that order; junction bases with no gene match: 6. CDR3 loop: CASSRGGTGYNEQFF. The DNA for the CDR3 is TGTGCCAGCAGTAGAGGGGGGACAGGGTACAATGAGCAGTTCTTC.

The gene calls are TRBV5-6 and TRBJ2-1; 12 nucleotides line up with TRBD2. This CDR3 spans 16 amino acids. V lost 1 base, J lost 7 bases, and 6 bases stayed unmatched. In germline, CDR1 is SGHDT, CDR2 YYEEEE. The CDR3 region has the DNA TGTGCCAGCAGCTTGTTGACTAGCGGGAGTGGGAATGAGCAGTTCTTC. Its translation is CASSLLTSGSGNEQFF. The full variable domain, with the rest looked up from reference TRBV5-6 and TRBJ2-1, is DAGVTQSPTHLIKTRGQQVTLRCSPKSGHDTVSWYQQALGQGPQFIFQYYEEEERQRGNFPDRFSGHQFPNYSSELNVNALLLGDSALYLCASSLLTSGSGNEQFFGPGTRLTVL.

This rearrangement joins TRBV6-6 to TRBJ2-3, with D tentatively TRBD1 (6 bases). The CDR3 consists of 11 residues. V lost 5 bases and J 12 bases, leaving 12 bases between the germline ends. Germline CDR1 MNHNY, CDR2 SVGAGI (reference sequence). CDR3 amino acids: CASSTDRLQYF. In DNA form, the CDR3 reads TGTGCCAGCAGTACGGACAGACTTCAGTATTTT.

J is TRBJ2-7 and V is TRBV28; 7 bases line up with TRBD1. The CDR3 length is 14 residues. J lost 4 bases, V lost 6 bases, and 9 bases had no gene match. The germline V gene encodes CDR1 MDHEN and CDR2 SYDVKM. CDR3 in amino acids: CASRGGQVAYEQYF. CDR3 bases: TGTGCCAGCAGGGGCGGACAGGTAGCTTACGAGCAGTACTTC.

V usage is TRBV5-1 and J usage is TRBJ1-1; D is unclear. V was trimmed by 5 bases and J by 3 bases, leaving 11 bases between them. This CDR3 region has 13 residues. Germline CDR1 is SGHRS and CDR2 is YFSETQ. Here the CDR3 DNA reads TGCGCCAGCAGGACCACAGTGTACACTGAAGCTTTCTTT. Its translation: CASRTTVYTEAFF.

There are a few counts of this clone. The chain couples TRBV19 to TRBJ1-3; a possible D gene is TRBD1 (5 bases). The CDR3 has 15 amino acids. Germline lookup yields CDR1 LNHDA and CDR2 SQIVND (reference sequence). Trimming took off 7 bases at V and 3 bases at J, with 16 bases between the two ends. Here the CDR3 reads CASTPARDLGNTIYF. Written as DNA, the CDR3 is TGTGCCAGTACCCCGGCCCGGGACCTTGGAAACACCATATATTTT.

This rearrangement joins TRBV5-1 to TRBJ1-2, with TRBD1 matching 8 bases. Germline CDR1 SGHRS, CDR2 YFSETQ. CDR3 length: 14 amino acids. The V and J ends lost 3 bases and 0 bases, in that order; junction bases with no gene match: 1. CDR3 amino acids: CASSSDRANYGYTF. CDR3 nucleotides: TGCGCCAGCAGCTCGGACAGGGCTAACTATGGCTACACCTTC.

The V and J genes are TRBV28 and TRBJ2-7, with 11 bases matching TRBD2. CDR1 and CDR2 from the germline V gene are MDHEN and SYDVKM. The CDR3 has 16 residues. The junction had 9 bases not matched to a gene; V was cut back by 8 bases and J by 0 bases. The CDR3 sequence: CASRAGTSGFSYEQYF. The CDR3 bases are TGTGCCAGCCGGGCAGGGACTAGCGGATTCTCCTACGAGCAGTACTTC.

J is TRBJ2-7 and V is TRBV23-1; TRBD1 matches 7 bases. TRBV23-1 is noted as an ORF with a role that remains uncertain. V lost 0 bases, J lost 4 bases, and 18 bases stayed unmatched. The CDR3 totals 19 residues. CDR3 in amino acids: CASSQSLPVYGTASYEQYF. CDR3 coding DNA: TGCGCCAGCAGTCAATCACTTCCGGTCTATGGGACAGCGAGTTACGAGCAGTACTTC.

The chain recombines TRBV27 with TRBJ2-1; TRBD2 is a possible D gene (6 bases). Looked up from germline, CDR1 is MNHEY and CDR2 is SMNVEV (reference sequence). V dropped 6 bases and J dropped 0 bases, with 9 bases sitting between them. The CDR3 runs 14 residues. This chain's CDR3 is CASRNGGSYNEQFF. The CDR3 DNA is TGTGCCAGCAGAAACGGGGGCTCCTACAATGAGCAGTTCTTC.

The rearrangement uses TRBV28 and TRBJ2-1; 11 nucleotides agree with TRBD2. After removal of 6 bases from V and 0 bases from J, the junction contained 10 bases not matched to a gene. The germline gives CDR1 MDHEN, CDR2 SYDVKM. This CDR3 is built from 18 residues. The chain's CDR3 is CASRLGTSGLNSYNEQFF. In DNA, the CDR3 is TGTGCCAGCAGACTGGGGACTAGCGGCTTAAACTCCTACAATGAGCAGTTCTTC.

The chain has TRBV6-1 and TRBJ2-6; 8 bases fit TRBD1. Germline CDR1 reads MNHNS; CDR2 reads SASEGT. V lost 2 bases to trimming and J lost 4 bases; unmatched junction nucleotides: 16. The CDR3 is 20 amino acids. DNA for the CDR3: TGTGCCAGCAGTGAATTCGTTGGACAGGGCAGGGAGTCCGGGGCCAACGTCCTGACTTTC. Encoded protein: CASSEFVGQGRESGANVLTF.

Note on this clone: This sample includes further DNA sequences coding for the same CDR3. This rearrangement joins TRBV20-1 to TRBJ2-3; D call uncertain. The CDR3 sequence is 10 residues long. V lost 5 bases to trimming and J lost 2 bases, with 2 bases between them. Looked up from germline, CDR1 is DFQATT and CDR2 is SNEGSKA (reference sequence). The chain's CDR3 is CSALTDTQYF. DNA of the CDR3: TGCAGTGCTCTCACAGATACGCAGTATTTT.

This chain links TRBV7-2 with TRBJ1-1, with TRBD1 as a possible D gene (5 bases). Germline V gene lookup returns CDR1 SGHTA and CDR2 FQGNSA. The CDR3 has 12 residues. The V end was cut by 10 bases, the J end by 4 bases, with 13 bases between. The CDR3 sequence: CATTLGGTEAFF. Written as DNA, the CDR3 is TGTGCCACCACTTTGGGGGGCACTGAAGCTTTCTTT. The complete variable domain, with remaining parts taken from reference TRBV7-2 and TRBJ1-1, reads GAGVSQSPSNKVTEKGKDVELRCDPISGHTALYWYRQSLGQGLEFLIYFQGNSAPDKSGLPSDRFSAERTGGSVSTLTIQRTQQEDSAVYLCATTLGGTEAFFGQGTRLTVV.

This chain connects TRBV27 to TRBJ2-3; no clear D. Looked up from germline, CDR1 is MNHEY and CDR2 is SMNVEV (reference sequence). V dropped 0 bases and J dropped 2 bases, with 9 bases sitting between them. The CDR3 spans 15 residues. CDR3 DNA: TGTGCCAGCAGTTTATCAATCCAGCTCACAGATACGCAGTATTTT. Its translation is CASSLSIQLTDTQYF.

The chain is built from TRBV5-1 and TRBJ2-3; D is undetermined. This CDR3 region has 13 residues. The V gene lost 4 bases and the J gene lost 5 bases, with 11 bases spanning the gap. The germline V gene encodes CDR1 SGHRS and CDR2 YFSETQ. The CDR3 DNA reads as TGCGCCAGCAGCCCAAACCCCCAAGATACGCAGTATTTT. This translates into CASSPNPQDTQYF. Complete variable domain (other parts from reference TRBV5-1 and TRBJ2-3): KAGVTQTPRYLIKTRGQQVTLSCSPISGHRSVSWYQQTPGQGLQFLFEYFSETQRNKGNFPGRFSGRQFSNSRSEMNVSTLELGDSALYLCASSPNPQDTQYFGPGTRLTVL.

J is TRBJ2-2 and V is TRBV19; TRBD1 agrees at 9 bases. The germline V gene has CDR1 LNHDA and CDR2 SQIVND (reference sequence). The CDR3 is 16 residues long. V gave up 3 bases and J gave up 5 bases; unmatched junction bases: 7. CDR3 in amino acids: CASSMTQGAYTGELFF. The CDR3 DNA reads as TGTGCCAGTAGTATGACACAGGGGGCATATACCGGGGAGCTGTTTTTT.

This rearrangement joins TRBV27 to TRBJ2-5; possibly TRBD1 for D (6 bases). The V end lost 5 bases, the J end lost 7 bases, and 14 bases lay between the germline ends. The CDR3 covers 13 residues. Germline values: CDR1 MNHEY, CDR2 SMNVEV (reference sequence). Written as DNA, the CDR3 is TGTGCCAGCAGTAGAGGGGGTGGGTGGACCCAGTACTTC. Its translation is CASSRGGGWTQYF.

In this sample, this clone turned up once. The rearrangement uses TRBV18 and TRBJ1-6; weak D call: TRBD1 (5 bases). This CDR3 spans 17 amino acids. Germline V gives CDR1 KGHSH, CDR2 LQKENI. Trimming took 3 bases from V and 6 from J, leaving 18 bases between them. CDR3: CASSPIGIRGFNSPLHF. The CDR3 region has the DNA TGTGCCAGCTCACCTATCGGCATTAGGGGTTTTAATTCACCCCTCCACTTT.

The chain has TRBV19 and TRBJ2-3; TRBD2 matches 7 bases. The V segment lost 5 bases and the J segment 0 bases; nucleotides outside the gene matches: 5. The CDR3 totals 15 residues. Looked up from germline, CDR1 is LNHDA and CDR2 is SQIVND (reference sequence). DNA for the CDR3: TGTGCCAGTAGTGTGGATAGCGGGAGCACAGATACGCAGTATTTT. Amino acids: CASSVDSGSTDTQYF.

The chain couples TRBV13 to TRBJ2-7; possibly TRBD1 for D (6 bases). With 4 bases removed from V and 2 bases from J, the gap between germline ends came to 33 bases. This CDR3 spans 21 amino acids. Germline V gene sequence: CDR1 PRHDT, CDR2 FYEKMQ (reference sequence). The CDR3 protein is CASSSRSPVPGGQYGAYEQYF. The CDR3 DNA reads as TGTGCCAGCAGCTCCCGCTCCCCCGTGCCCGGCGGACAGTACGGGGCCTACGAGCAGTACTTC.

The CDR3 sequence is CASSALRGSSYNEQFF. In nucleotides, the CDR3 is TGTGCCAGCAGCGCCCTTCGCGGGTCCTCCTACAATGAGCAGTTCTTC. The chain carries TRBV11-3 and TRBJ2-1, with D tentatively TRBD2 (5 bases). Germline CDR1 is SGHNT and CDR2 is YENEEA. This CDR3 has 16 residues. The V end lost 5 bases, the J end lost 0 bases, and 14 bases lay between the germline ends. The variable domain in full, with the rest retrieved from reference TRBV11-3 and TRBJ2-1, is EAGVVQSPRYKIIEKKQPVAFWCNPISGHNTLYWYLQNLGQGPELLIRYENEEAVDDSQLPKDRFSAERLKGVDSTLKIQPAELGDSAVYLCASSALRGSSYNEQFFGPGTRLTVL.